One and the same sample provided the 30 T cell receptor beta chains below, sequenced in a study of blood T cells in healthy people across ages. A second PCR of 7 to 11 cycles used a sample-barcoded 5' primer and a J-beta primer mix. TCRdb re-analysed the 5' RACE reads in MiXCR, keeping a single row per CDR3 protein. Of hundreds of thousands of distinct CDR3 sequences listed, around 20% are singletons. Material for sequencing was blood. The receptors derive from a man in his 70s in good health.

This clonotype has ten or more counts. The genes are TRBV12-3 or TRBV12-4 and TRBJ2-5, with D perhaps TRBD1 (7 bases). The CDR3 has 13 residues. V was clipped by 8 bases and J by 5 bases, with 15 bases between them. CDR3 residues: CASLAQGRETQYF. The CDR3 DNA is TGTGCCAGCCTCGCACAGGGGAGGGAGACCCAGTACTTC.

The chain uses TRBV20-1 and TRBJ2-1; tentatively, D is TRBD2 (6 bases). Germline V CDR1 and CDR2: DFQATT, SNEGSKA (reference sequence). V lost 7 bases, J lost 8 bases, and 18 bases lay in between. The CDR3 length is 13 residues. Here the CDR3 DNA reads TGCAGTGTCTTTAATCCAGCGGGCCATGAGCAGTTCTTC. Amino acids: CSVFNPAGHEQFF.

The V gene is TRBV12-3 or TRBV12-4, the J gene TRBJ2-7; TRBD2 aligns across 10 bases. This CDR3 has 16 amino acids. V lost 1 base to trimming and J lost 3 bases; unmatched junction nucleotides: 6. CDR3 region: CASSLGVAGGHYEQYF. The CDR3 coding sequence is TGTGCCAGCAGTTTAGGGGTAGCGGGGGGACACTACGAGCAGTACTTC.

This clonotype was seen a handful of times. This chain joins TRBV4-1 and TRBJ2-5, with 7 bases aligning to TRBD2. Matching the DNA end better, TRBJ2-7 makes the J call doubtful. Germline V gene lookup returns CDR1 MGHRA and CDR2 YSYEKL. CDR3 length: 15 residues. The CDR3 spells CASSQSLGRVDEQYF. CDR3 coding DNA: TGCGCCAGCAGCCAATCGCTTGGGAGGGTGGACGAGCAGTACTTC.

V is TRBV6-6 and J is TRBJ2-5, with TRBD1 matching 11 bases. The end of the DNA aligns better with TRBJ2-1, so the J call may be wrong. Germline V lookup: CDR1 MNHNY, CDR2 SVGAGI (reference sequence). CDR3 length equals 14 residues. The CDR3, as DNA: TGTGCCAGCAGTTACGGGACAGGGGGAAGGGAGCAGTTCTTC. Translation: CASSYGTGGREQFF.

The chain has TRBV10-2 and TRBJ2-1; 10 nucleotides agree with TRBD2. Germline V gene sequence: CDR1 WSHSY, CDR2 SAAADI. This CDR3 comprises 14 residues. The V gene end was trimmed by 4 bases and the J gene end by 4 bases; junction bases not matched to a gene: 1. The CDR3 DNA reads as TGCGCCAGCAGTGGGGGACTAGCGTACAATGAGCAGTTCTTC. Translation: CASSGGLAYNEQFF.

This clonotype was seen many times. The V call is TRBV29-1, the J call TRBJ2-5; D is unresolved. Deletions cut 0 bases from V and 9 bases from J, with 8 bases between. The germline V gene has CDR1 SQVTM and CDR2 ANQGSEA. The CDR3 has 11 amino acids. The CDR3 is CSVEENASQYF. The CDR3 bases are TGCAGCGTTGAAGAGAACGCGTCCCAGTACTTC.

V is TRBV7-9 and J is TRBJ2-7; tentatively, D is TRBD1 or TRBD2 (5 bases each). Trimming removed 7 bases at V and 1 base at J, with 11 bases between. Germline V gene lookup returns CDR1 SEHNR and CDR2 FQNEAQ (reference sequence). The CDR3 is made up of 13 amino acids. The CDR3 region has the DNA TGTGCCAGCACCGGGACGGGGTCCTACGAGCAGTACTTC. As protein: CASTGTGSYEQYF.

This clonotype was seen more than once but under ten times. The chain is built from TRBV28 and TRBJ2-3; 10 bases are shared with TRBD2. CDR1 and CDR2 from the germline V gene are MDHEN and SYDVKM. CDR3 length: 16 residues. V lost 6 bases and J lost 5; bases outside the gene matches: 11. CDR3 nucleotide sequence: TGTGCCAGCAGCCCCGCGAGCGGGAGGGCCCTAGATACGCAGTATTTT. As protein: CASSPASGRALDTQYF.

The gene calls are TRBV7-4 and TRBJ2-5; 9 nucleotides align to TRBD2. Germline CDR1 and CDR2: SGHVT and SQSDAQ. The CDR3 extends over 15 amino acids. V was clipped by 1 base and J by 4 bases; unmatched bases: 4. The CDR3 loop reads CASSLVGLARETQYF. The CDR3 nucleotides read TGTGCCAGCAGCTTAGTCGGACTAGCGAGAGAGACCCAGTACTTC.

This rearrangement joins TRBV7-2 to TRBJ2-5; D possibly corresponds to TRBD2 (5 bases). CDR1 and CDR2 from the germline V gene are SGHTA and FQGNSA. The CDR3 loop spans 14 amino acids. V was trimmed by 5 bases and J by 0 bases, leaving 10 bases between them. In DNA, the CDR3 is TGTGCCAGCAGCCCAAACGGGAACCAAGAGACCCAGTACTTC. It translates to CASSPNGNQETQYF.

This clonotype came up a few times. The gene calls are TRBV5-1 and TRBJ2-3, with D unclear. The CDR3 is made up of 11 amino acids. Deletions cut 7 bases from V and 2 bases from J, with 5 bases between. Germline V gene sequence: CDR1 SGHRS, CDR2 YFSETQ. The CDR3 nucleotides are TGCGCCAGCGGCGACACAGATACGCAGTATTTT. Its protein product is CASGDTDTQYF.

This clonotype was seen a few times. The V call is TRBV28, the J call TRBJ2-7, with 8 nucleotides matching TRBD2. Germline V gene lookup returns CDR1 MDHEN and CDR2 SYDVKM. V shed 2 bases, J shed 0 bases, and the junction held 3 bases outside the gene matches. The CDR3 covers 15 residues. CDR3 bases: TGTGCCAGCAGTTTACCTACTAGCGGCTCCTACGAGCAGTACTTC. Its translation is CASSLPTSGSYEQYF.

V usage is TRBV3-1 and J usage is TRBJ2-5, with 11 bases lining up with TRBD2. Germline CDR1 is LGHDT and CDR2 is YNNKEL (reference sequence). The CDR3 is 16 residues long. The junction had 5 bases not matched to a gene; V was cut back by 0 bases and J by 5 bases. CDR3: CASSQEVSGRAETQYF. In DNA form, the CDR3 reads TGTGCCAGCAGCCAAGAGGTTAGCGGGAGGGCGGAGACCCAGTACTTC.

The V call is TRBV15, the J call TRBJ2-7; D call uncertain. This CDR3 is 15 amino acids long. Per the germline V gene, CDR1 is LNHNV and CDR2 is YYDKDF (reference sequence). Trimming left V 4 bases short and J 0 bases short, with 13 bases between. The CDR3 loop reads CATSKSKDASYEQYF. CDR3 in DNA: TGTGCCACCAGCAAATCAAAGGACGCCTCCTACGAGCAGTACTTC.

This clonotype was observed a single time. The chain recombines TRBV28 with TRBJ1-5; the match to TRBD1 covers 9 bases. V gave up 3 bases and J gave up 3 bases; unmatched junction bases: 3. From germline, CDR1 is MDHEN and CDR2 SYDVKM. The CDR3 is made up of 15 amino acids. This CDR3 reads CASSFGDRANQPQHF. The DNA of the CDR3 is TGTGCCAGCAGTTTTGGGGACAGGGCCAATCAGCCCCAGCATTTT.

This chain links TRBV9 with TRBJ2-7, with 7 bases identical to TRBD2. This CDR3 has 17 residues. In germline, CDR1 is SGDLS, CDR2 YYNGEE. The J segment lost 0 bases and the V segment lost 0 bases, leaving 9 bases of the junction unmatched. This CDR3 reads CASSVDPGGPHSYEQYF. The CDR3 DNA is TGTGCCAGCAGCGTAGACCCGGGAGGACCCCACTCCTACGAGCAGTACTTC.

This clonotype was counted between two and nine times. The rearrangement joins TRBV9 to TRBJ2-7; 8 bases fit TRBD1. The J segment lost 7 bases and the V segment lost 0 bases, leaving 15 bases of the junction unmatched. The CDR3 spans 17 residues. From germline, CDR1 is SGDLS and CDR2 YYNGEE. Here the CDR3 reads CASSVGISRQGAREQYF. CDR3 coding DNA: TGTGCCAGCAGCGTAGGGATTAGCCGGCAGGGGGCTAGGGAGCAGTACTTC.

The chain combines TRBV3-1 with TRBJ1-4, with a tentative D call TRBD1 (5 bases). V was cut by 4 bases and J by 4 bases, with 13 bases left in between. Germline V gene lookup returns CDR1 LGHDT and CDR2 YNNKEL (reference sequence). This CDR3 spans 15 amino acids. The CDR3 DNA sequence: TGTGCCAGCAGCCCGTCGGGGGGACGTAATGAAAAACTGTTTTTT. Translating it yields CASSPSGGRNEKLFF.

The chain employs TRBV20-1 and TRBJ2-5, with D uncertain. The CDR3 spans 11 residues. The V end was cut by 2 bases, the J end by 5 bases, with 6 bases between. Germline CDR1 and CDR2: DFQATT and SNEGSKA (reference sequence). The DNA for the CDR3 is TGCAGTGCTAGAACAGATGAGACCCAGTACTTC. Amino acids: CSARTDETQYF.

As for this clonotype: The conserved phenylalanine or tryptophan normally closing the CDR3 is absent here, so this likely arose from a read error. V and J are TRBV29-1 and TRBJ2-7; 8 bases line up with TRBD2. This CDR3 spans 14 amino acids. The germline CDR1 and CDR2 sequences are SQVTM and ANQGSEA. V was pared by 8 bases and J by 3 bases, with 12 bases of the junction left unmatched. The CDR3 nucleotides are TGCAGCATTAGATTAGCGGGACCCCACTACGAGCAGTACTCC. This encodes CSIRLAGPHYEQYS.

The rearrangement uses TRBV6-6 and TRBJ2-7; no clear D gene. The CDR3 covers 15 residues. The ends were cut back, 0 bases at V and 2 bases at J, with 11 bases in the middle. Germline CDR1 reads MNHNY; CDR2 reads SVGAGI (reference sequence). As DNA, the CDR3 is TGTGCCAGCAGTTACTCGAGTGTCAGTCCCTACGAGCAGTACTTC. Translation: CASSYSSVSPYEQYF.

Here the CDR3 DNA reads TGTGCCAGTAGTGAGACTAGCGGGATTGGGGGTGAGCAGTTCTTC. It encodes CASSETSGIGGEQFF. The chain is built from TRBV19 and TRBJ2-1; 11 positions agree with TRBD2. The CDR3 runs to 15 residues. Germline CDR1 is LNHDA and CDR2 is SQIVND (reference sequence). V trimming: 5 bases; J trimming: 9 bases; junction bases outside the gene matches: 9.

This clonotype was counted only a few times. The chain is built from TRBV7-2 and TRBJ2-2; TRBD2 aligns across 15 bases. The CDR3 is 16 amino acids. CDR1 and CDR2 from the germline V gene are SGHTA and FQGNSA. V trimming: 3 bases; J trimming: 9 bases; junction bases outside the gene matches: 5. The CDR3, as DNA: TGTGCCAGCAGCTTCCCGGGACTAGCGGGAGGCAGGGAGCTGTTTTTT. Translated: CASSFPGLAGGRELFF.

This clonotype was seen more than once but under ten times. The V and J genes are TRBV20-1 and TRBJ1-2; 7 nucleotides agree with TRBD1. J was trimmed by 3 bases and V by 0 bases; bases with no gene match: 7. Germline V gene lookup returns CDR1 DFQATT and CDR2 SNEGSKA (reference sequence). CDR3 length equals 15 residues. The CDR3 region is CSAREIKTGDYGYTF. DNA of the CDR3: TGCAGTGCTAGAGAAATTAAAACAGGGGACTATGGCTACACCTTC.

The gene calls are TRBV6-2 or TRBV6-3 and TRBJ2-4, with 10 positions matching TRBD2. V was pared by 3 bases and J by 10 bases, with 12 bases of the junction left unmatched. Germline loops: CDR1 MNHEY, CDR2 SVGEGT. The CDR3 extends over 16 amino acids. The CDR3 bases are TGTGCCAGCAGTTATCGTTCTAGCGGGGGTGGGGTAATTCAGTACTTC. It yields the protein CASSYRSSGGGVIQYF.

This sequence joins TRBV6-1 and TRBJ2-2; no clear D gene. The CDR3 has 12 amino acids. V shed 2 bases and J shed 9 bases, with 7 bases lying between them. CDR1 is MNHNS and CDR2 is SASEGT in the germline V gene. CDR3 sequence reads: CASSESGRELFF. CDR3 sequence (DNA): TGTGCCAGCAGTGAAAGTGGTAGGGAGCTGTTTTTT.

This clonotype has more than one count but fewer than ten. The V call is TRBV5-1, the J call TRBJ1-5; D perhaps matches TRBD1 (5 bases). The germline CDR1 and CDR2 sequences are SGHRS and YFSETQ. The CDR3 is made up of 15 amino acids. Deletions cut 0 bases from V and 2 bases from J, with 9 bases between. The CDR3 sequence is CASSLAGLGNQPQHF. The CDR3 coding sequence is TGCGCCAGCAGCTTGGCGGGGCTAGGCAATCAGCCCCAGCATTTT.

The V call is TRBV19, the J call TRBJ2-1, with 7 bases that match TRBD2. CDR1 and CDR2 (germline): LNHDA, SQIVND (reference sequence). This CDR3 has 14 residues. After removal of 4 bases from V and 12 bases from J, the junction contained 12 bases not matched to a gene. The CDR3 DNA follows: TGTGCCAGTAGTACGCCTAGCGGAGGACTGTGGCAGTTCTTC. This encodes CASSTPSGGLWQFF. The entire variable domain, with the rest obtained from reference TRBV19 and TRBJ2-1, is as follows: DGGITQSPKYLFRKEGQNVTLSCEQNLNHDAMYWYRQDPGQGLRLIYYSQIVNDFQKGDIAEGYSVSREKKESFPLTVTSAQKNPTAFYLCASSTPSGGLWQFFGPGTRLTVL.

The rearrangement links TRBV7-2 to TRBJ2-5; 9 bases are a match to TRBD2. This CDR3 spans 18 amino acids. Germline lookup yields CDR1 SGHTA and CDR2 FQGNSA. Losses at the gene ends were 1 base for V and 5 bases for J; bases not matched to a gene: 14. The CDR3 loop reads CASSLEAGTSIVGETQYF. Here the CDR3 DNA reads TGTGCCAGCAGCTTAGAAGCGGGGACTAGCATAGTAGGGGAGACCCAGTACTTC.